The 7 T cell receptor beta chains below all came from one sample that was sequenced in a study of cytomegalovirus exposure and HLA in healthy donors. It was with 60 Vbeta and 13 Jbeta primers that the PCR ran. Sequencing was performed with immunoSEQ multiplex PCR; in TCRdb, only in-frame clones are kept and a portion is missing. Here the sample spans 84,000 or so clones, 76% being singletons. The sequencing input was PBMCs. These receptors were obtained from a male donor in good health and CMV-seronegative.

This clone was picked up a small number of times. The chain links TRBV7-3 to TRBJ1-2, with 8 bases aligning to TRBD1. CDR3 length: 14 amino acids. J gave up 8 bases and V 5 bases, and 10 bases lay outside the gene matches. Germline V lookup: CDR1 SGHTA, CDR2 FQGTGA. CDR3 sequence reads: CASSADRGTEGYTF. The CDR3 region has the DNA TGTGCCAGCAGCGCTGACAGGGGTACTGAGGGCTACACCTTC.

The chain uses TRBV19 and TRBJ1-5, with 9 bases fitting TRBD1. V trimming: 3 bases; J trimming: 2 bases; junction bases outside the gene matches: 17. The germline CDR1 and CDR2 sequences are LNHDA and SQIVND (reference sequence). CDR3 length: 20 amino acids. The CDR3 reads CASSISHRDRAVYGNQPQHF. As DNA, the CDR3 is TGTGCCAGTAGTATTTCCCACCGGGACAGGGCCGTATATGGCAATCAGCCCCAGCATTTT. Full variable domain (missing parts from reference TRBV19 and TRBJ1-5): DGGITQSPKYLFRKEGQNVTLSCEQNLNHDAMYWYRQDPGQGLRLIYYSQIVNDFQKGDIAEGYSVSREKKESFPLTVTSAQKNPTAFYLCASSISHRDRAVYGNQPQHFGDGTRLSIL.

CDR3 bases: TGTGCCAGCAGCCGCGGGACAGGGGGCCCAGGGACCGGGGAGCTGTTTTTT. As protein: CASSRGTGGPGTGELFF. V and J are TRBV5-4 and TRBJ2-2; 12 positions agree with TRBD1. The CDR3 is made up of 17 amino acids. With 4 bases clipped from V and 5 bases from J, the junction kept 9 bases outside the gene matches. Germline assignment: CDR1 SGHNT and CDR2 YYREEE (reference sequence).

This sequence joins TRBV4-3 and TRBJ1-2; D might be TRBD1 (6 bases). The CDR3 runs 17 residues. V was shortened by 0 bases and J by 1 base, with 15 bases between the two germline ends. CDR1 is LGHNA, CDR2 YSLEER, per germline. The CDR3 spells CASSQDGRRDNNYGYTF. The CDR3 nucleotides read TGCGCCAGCAGCCAAGATGGCCGCCGGGACAATAACTATGGCTACACCTTC.

The chain recombines TRBV5-4 with TRBJ1-6, with no clear D. The CDR3 is 15 amino acids. The germline V and J ends were trimmed by 4 bases and 0 bases, with 8 bases remaining between them. Germline CDR1 reads SGHNT; CDR2 reads YYREEE (reference sequence). The CDR3 DNA reads as TGTGCCAGCAGCAACAGTAGCTCCTATAATTCACCCCTCCACTTT. It encodes CASSNSSSYNSPLHF.

This clone was recorded only once. This chain uses TRBV5-5 with TRBJ1-6; D is perhaps TRBD1 (6 bases). The germline V gene has CDR1 SGHKS and CDR2 YYEKEE (reference sequence). The CDR3 has 11 residues. The ends were cut back, 0 bases at V and 14 bases at J, with 6 bases in the middle. CDR3 sequence: CASSLAGALHF. The CDR3 DNA follows: TGTGCCAGCAGCTTGGCAGGGGCCCTCCACTTT.

The gene calls are TRBV4-3 and TRBJ2-3, with 7 bases fitting TRBD2. The V and J ends lost 0 bases and 0 bases, in that order; junction bases with no gene match: 6. Germline-derived CDR1 and CDR2 are LGHNA and YSLEER. CDR3 size: 17 residues. In nucleotides, the CDR3 is TGCGCCAGCAGCCAAGATACTAGCGATACTAGCACAGATACGCAGTATTTT. Translating gives CASSQDTSDTSTDTQYF.